The rows below give T cell receptor beta chains drawn from one sample of a study of blood T cell repertoires in COVID-19. Assay used: immunoSEQ multiplex PCR; TCRdb lists only in-frame clones, some missing. The sample has roughly 120,000 clones, about 79% seen once; the top ten hold approximately 7.9%. Specimen: peripheral blood. Receptor source: a woman aged 80 or over with active or convalescent COVID-19. Both conserved end residues are part of each CDR3. D genes are given only for firm matches. Clone size, where shown, is once, few, many, or a class for clones that have expanded.

d_call: TRBD1
v_call: TRBV30
j_call: TRBJ2-7
clone_size: .
cdr3_nt: TGTGCCTGGAGTGTATCTCGGACAGGACAGGCCTACGAGCAGTACTTC
cdr3_aa: CAWSVSRTGQAYEQYF

d_call: TRBD2
v_call: TRBV5-4
j_call: TRBJ2-5
clone_size: once
cdr3_nt: TGTGCCAGCAGCTCGGCGGGACTAGGGCGGGAGACCCAGTACTTC
cdr3_aa: CASSSAGLGRETQYF

d_call: .
v_call: TRBV5-4
j_call: TRBJ2-2
clone_size: .
cdr3_nt: TGTGCCAGCAGTCCGGGAGCGGCCGGGGAGCTGTTTTTT
cdr3_aa: CASSPGAAGELFF

d_call: TRBD2
v_call: TRBV28
j_call: TRBJ2-3
clone_size: .
cdr3_nt: TGTGCCAGCAGTTCAGCGGGAGGGGGGGCAGATACGCAGTATTTT
cdr3_aa: CASSSAGGGADTQYF

d_call: .
v_call: TRBV12-3/TRBV12-4
j_call: TRBJ2-7
clone_size: .
cdr3_nt: TGTGCCAGCGTCCGGGATCCCTTAGGAGACTGGTACTTC
cdr3_aa: CASVRDPLGDWYF

d_call: TRBD1
v_call: TRBV5-5
j_call: TRBJ1-2
clone_size: few
cdr3_nt: TGTGCCAGCAGCTGGTTTGGCGGGACAGGGTCGGGCTACACCTTC
cdr3_aa: CASSWFGGTGSGYTF

d_call: TRBD1
v_call: TRBV6-6
j_call: TRBJ1-2
clone_size: .
cdr3_nt: TGTGCCAGCAGGGAGGGGGCGAGAGGCTACACCTTC
cdr3_aa: CASREGARGYTF

d_call: .
v_call: TRBV6-5
j_call: TRBJ2-3
clone_size: .
cdr3_nt: TGTGCCAGCAGTTACAGGGAGACTCCCACAGATACGCAGTATTTT
cdr3_aa: CASSYRETPTDTQYF

d_call: .
v_call: TRBV6-5
j_call: TRBJ2-3
clone_size: .
cdr3_nt: TGTGCCAGCAGTTACTCGTCAGCGAGGGCAGATACGCAGTATTTT
cdr3_aa: CASSYSSARADTQYF

d_call: .
v_call: TRBV11-1
j_call: TRBJ1-1
clone_size: .
cdr3_nt: TGTGCCAGCAGCCTCTCGGACATAGGCAACACTGAAGCTTTCTTT
cdr3_aa: CASSLSDIGNTEAFF

d_call: .
v_call: TRBV5-1
j_call: TRBJ2-3
clone_size: .
cdr3_nt: TGCGCCAGCAGCTTGGCAACGCAGGGCACAGATACGCAGTATTTT
cdr3_aa: CASSLATQGTDTQYF

d_call: .
v_call: TRBV7-2
j_call: TRBJ1-1
clone_size: once
cdr3_nt: TGTGCCAGCAGCTTAAGGGAGGCCACTGAAGCTTTCTTT
cdr3_aa: CASSLREATEAFF

d_call: .
v_call: TRBV21-1
j_call: TRBJ2-6
clone_size: .
cdr3_nt: TGTGCCAGCAGCAACCAGGGGGTGAGTGGGGCCAACGTCCTGACTTTC
cdr3_aa: CASSNQGVSGANVLTF

d_call: TRBD1
v_call: TRBV2
j_call: TRBJ1-5
clone_size: few
cdr3_nt: TGTGCCAGCACGGACAGGGCGCTTCCTAATCAGCCCCAGCATTTT
cdr3_aa: CASTDRALPNQPQHF

d_call: .
v_call: TRBV28
j_call: TRBJ1-2
clone_size: .
cdr3_nt: TGTGCCAGCAGTTCCCCCCCCGGGGGAAGAAACTATGGCTACACCTTC
cdr3_aa: CASSSPPGGRNYGYTF

d_call: .
v_call: TRBV27
j_call: TRBJ2-7
clone_size: few
cdr3_nt: TGTGCCAGCAGATTGGACATTTTCAACGAGCAGTACTTC
cdr3_aa: CASRLDIFNEQYF

d_call: .
v_call: TRBV6-5
j_call: TRBJ2-7
clone_size: .
cdr3_nt: TGTGCCAGCAGTAACCCTGGGACTTCCTACGAGCAGTACTTC
cdr3_aa: CASSNPGTSYEQYF

d_call: .
v_call: TRBV28
j_call: TRBJ1-2
clone_size: .
cdr3_nt: TGTGCCAGCAGCACTTCGGGGGGAATGGAAAACTATGGCTACACCTTC
cdr3_aa: CASSTSGGMENYGYTF

d_call: TRBD2
v_call: TRBV15
j_call: TRBJ2-1
clone_size: .
cdr3_nt: TGTGCCACCGGGCGGGAGGGCTCCTACAATGAGCAGTTCTTC
cdr3_aa: CATGREGSYNEQFF

d_call: .
v_call: TRBV18
j_call: TRBJ1-3
clone_size: .
cdr3_nt: TGTGCCAGCTCACCACCGGACTACTCTGGAAACACCATATATTTT
cdr3_aa: CASSPPDYSGNTIYF